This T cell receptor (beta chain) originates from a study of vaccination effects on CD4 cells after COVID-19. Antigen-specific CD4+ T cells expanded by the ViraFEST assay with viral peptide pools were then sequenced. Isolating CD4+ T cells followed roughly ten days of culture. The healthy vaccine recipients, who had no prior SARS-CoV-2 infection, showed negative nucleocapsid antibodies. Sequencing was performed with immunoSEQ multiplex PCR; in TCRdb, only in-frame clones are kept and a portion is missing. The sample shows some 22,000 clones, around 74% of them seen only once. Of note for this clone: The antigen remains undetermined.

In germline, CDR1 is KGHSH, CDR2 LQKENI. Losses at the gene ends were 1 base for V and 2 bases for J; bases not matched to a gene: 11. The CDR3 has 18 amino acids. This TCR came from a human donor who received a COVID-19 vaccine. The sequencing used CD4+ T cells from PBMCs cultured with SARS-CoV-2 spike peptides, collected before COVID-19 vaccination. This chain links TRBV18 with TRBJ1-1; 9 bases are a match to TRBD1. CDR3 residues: CASSPLRDRAGLNTEAFF. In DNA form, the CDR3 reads TGTGCCAGCTCACCACTCCGGGACAGGGCGGGACTAAACACTGAAGCTTTCTTT. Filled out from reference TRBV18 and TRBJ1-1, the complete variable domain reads NAGVMQNPRHLVRRRGQEARLRCSPMKGHSHVYWYRQLPEEGLKFMVYLQKENIIDESGMPKERFSAEFPKEGPSILRIQQVVRGDSAAYFCASSPLRDRAGLNTEAFFGQGTRLTVV.